Presented here are 10 T cell receptor beta chains from one specimen sequenced in a study of T cell clones after liver transplantation. The assay was immunoSEQ multiplex PCR, and TCRdb's table has in-frame clones only and misses some. The sample carries about 75,000 clones, approximately 81% recorded once. The input for sequencing was CD4+ T cells from blood, taken less than 50 months after liver transplant. These receptors originate from a human patient who received a liver transplant. Some of these T cells may belong to the graft donor.

The chain carries TRBV5-1 and TRBJ2-2; 9 bases map to TRBD1. CDR1 and CDR2 (germline): SGHRS, YFSETQ. The CDR3 runs 16 residues. The V segment lost 3 bases and the J segment 2 bases; nucleotides outside the gene matches: 5. Here the CDR3 reads CASSSRQGGNTGELFF. DNA for the CDR3: TGCGCCAGCAGCTCGAGACAGGGGGGTAACACCGGGGAGCTGTTTTTT.

The genes are TRBV28 and TRBJ2-1; TRBD2 agrees at 7 bases. Germline lookup yields CDR1 MDHEN and CDR2 SYDVKM. CDR3 length: 16 amino acids. J lost 4 bases, V lost 2 bases, and 8 bases had no gene match. CDR3 region: CASSLLGTGGYNEQFF. The CDR3 region has the DNA TGTGCCAGCAGTTTACTCGGAACGGGGGGTTACAATGAGCAGTTCTTC.

The chain employs TRBV2 and TRBJ2-2, with no clear D. In germline, CDR1 is SNHLY, CDR2 FYNNEI. This CDR3 is built from 14 residues. The V gene lost 7 bases and the J gene lost 0 bases, with 9 bases spanning the gap. As DNA, the CDR3 is TGTGCCAGCAATCCGAGAACGAACACCGGGGAGCTGTTTTTT. It codes for CASNPRTNTGELFF.

V and J are TRBV7-3 and TRBJ2-5; D unresolved. The germline V gene has CDR1 SGHTA and CDR2 FQGTGA. Trimming took 5 bases from V and 1 from J, leaving 14 bases between them. CDR3 length: 15 amino acids. The CDR3 is CASSPSGSTQETQYF. Written as DNA, the CDR3 is TGTGCCAGCAGCCCCAGTGGGTCAACCCAAGAGACCCAGTACTTC.

The rearrangement joins TRBV28 to TRBJ2-3; possible D gene TRBD2, 6 bases. Looked up from germline, CDR1 is MDHEN and CDR2 is SYDVKM. The length of the CDR3 is 14 residues. The V and J ends lost 7 bases and 2 bases respectively, with 13 bases between them. CDR3 amino acids: CASIGVAVTDTQYF. For the CDR3, the DNA is TGTGCCAGCATTGGGGTAGCGGTCACAGATACGCAGTATTTT.

V usage is TRBV7-2 and J usage is TRBJ1-2; 8 bases fit TRBD1. Germline V gene sequence: CDR1 SGHTA, CDR2 FQGNSA. The CDR3 runs to 16 residues. The V segment lost 5 bases and the J segment 6 bases; nucleotides outside the gene matches: 14. The CDR3 loop reads CASSSKSGTGSNGYTF. CDR3 sequence (DNA): TGTGCCAGCAGCAGCAAATCCGGGACAGGTTCTAATGGCTACACCTTC.

The V and J genes are TRBV7-3 and TRBJ2-5; unclear D gene. The length of the CDR3 is 13 residues. CDR1 is SGHTA, CDR2 FQGTGA, per germline. Trimming removed 2 bases at V and 2 bases at J, with 6 bases between. CDR3 coding DNA: TGTGCCAGCAGCTTAGGGCAGCAAGAGACCCAGTACTTC. Its translation: CASSLGQQETQYF.

The chain is built from TRBV30 and TRBJ1-2, with 7 bases lining up with TRBD1. The CDR3 sequence is 15 residues long. V was clipped by 0 bases and J by 4 bases; unmatched bases: 8. Per the germline V gene, CDR1 is GTSNPN and CDR2 is SVGIG (reference sequence). As DNA, the CDR3 is TGTGCCTGGAGTGTACTCGGGTCAGGGGGCTATGGCTACACCTTC. The encoded protein is CAWSVLGSGGYGYTF. The whole variable domain, remainder taken from reference TRBV30 and TRBJ1-2, is SQTIHQWPATLVQPVGSPLSLECTVEGTSNPNLYWYRQAAGRGLQLLFYSVGIGQISSEVPQNLSASRPQDRQFILSSKKLLLSDSGFYLCAWSVLGSGGYGYTFGSGTRLTVV.

This clone has more than one count but fewer than ten. The gene calls are TRBV14 and TRBJ1-3; D perhaps matches TRBD1 (6 bases). Germline-derived CDR1 and CDR2 are SGHDN and FVKESK. Trimming shortened V by 1 base and J by 0 bases, and 10 bases separated the two germline ends. CDR3 length: 16 residues. CDR3 in amino acids: CASSQGRGYSGNTIYF. For the CDR3, the DNA is TGTGCCAGCAGCCAAGGCAGGGGATACTCTGGAAACACCATATATTTT.

The chain links TRBV19 to TRBJ2-2; D is unclear. V lost 3 bases and J 5 bases, leaving 10 bases between the germline ends. Germline V lookup: CDR1 LNHDA, CDR2 SQIVND (reference sequence). This CDR3 contains 14 residues. In nucleotides, the CDR3 is TGTGCCAGTAGTATGATCACGATGACCGGGGAGCTGTTTTTT. Its protein product is CASSMITMTGELFF.